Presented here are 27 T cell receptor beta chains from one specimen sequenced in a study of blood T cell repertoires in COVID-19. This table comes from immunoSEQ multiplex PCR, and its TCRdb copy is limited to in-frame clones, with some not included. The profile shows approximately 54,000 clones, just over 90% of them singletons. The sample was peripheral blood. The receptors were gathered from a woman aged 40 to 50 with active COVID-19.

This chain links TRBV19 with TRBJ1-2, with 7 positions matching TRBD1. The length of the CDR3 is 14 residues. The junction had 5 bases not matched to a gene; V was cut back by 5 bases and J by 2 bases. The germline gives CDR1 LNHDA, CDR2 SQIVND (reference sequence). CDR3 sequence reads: CASSPGTENYGYTF. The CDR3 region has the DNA TGTGCCAGTAGTCCCGGGACAGAAAACTATGGCTACACCTTC.

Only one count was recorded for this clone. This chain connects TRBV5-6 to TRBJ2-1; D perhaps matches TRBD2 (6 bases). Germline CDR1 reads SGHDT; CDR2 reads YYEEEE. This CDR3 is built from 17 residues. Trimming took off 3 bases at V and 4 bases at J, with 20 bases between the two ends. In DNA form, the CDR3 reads TGTGCCAGCAGCTGGGGTGGCACCGGGACTCGATACAATGAGCAGTTCTTC. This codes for CASSWGGTGTRYNEQFF.

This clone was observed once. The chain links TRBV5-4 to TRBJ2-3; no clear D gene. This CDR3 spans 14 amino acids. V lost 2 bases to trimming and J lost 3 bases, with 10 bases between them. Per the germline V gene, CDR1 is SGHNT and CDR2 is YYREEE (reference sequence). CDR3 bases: TGTGCCAGCAGCTTCCCCGGGTCTACAGATACGCAGTATTTT. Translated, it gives CASSFPGSTDTQYF.

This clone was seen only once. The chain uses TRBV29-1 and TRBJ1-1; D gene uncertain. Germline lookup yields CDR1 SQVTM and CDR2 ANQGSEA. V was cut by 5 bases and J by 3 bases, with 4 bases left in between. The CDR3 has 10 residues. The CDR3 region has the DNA TGCAGCGTTAGCGACACTGAAGCTTTCTTT. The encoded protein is CSVSDTEAFF. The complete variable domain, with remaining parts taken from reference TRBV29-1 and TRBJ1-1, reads SAVISQKPSRDICQRGTSLTIQCQVDSQVTMMFWYRQQPGQSLTLIATANQGSEATYESGFVIDKFPISRPNLTFSTLTVSNMSPEDSSIYLCSVSDTEAFFGQGTRLTVV.

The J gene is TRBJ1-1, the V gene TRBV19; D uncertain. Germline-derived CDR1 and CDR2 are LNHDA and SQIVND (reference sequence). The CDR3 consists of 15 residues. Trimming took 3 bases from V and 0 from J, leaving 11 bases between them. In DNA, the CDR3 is TGTGCCAGTAGTATTTCGAGGAATATGAACACTGAAGCTTTCTTT. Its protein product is CASSISRNMNTEAFF.

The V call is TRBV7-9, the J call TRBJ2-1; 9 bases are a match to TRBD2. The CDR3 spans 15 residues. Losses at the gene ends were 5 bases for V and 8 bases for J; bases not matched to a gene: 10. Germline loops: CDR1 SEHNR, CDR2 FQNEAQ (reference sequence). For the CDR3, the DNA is TGTGCCAGCAGCAAATCTAGCGGGGTGGCTGATGAGCAGTTCTTC. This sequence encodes CASSKSSGVADEQFF.

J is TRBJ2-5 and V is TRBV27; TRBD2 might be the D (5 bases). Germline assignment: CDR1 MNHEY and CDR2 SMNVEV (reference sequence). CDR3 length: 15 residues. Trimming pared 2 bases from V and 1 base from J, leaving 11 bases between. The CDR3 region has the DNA TGTGCCAGCAGTTTAGCTAGCTCTACCCAAGAGACCCAGTACTTC. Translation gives CASSLASSTQETQYF.

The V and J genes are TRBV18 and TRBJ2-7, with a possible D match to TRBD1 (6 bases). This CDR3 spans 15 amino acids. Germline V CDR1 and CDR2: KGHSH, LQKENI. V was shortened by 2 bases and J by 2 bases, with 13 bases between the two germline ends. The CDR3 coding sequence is TGTGCCAGCTCACCAACCGGGGCAGGGGCCTACGAGCAGTACTTC. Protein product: CASSPTGAGAYEQYF.

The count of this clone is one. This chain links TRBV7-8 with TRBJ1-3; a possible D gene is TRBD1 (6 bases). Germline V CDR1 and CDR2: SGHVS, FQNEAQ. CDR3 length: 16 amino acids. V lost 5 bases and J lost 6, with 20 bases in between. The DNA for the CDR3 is TGTGCCAGCAGCCGAGGACGACAGGTGTTCGAAAACACCATATATTTT. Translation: CASSRGRQVFENTIYF.

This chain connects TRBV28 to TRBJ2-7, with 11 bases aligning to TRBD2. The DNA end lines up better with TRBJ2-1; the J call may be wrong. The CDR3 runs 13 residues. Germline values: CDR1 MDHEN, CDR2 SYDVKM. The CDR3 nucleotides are TGTGCCAGCAGCCACCTCCTAGCGGGGGGCCAGTTCTTC. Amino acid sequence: CASSHLLAGGQFF.

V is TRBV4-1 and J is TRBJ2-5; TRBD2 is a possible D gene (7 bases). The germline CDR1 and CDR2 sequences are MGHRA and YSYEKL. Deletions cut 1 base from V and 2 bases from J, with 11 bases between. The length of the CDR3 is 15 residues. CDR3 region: CASSQGGGGQETQYF. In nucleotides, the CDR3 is TGCGCCAGCAGCCAAGGAGGGGGGGGTCAAGAGACCCAGTACTTC.

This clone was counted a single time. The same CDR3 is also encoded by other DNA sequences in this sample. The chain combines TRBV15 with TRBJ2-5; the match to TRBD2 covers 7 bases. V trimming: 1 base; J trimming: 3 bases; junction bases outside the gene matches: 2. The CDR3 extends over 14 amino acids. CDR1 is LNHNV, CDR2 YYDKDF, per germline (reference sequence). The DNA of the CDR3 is TGTGCCACCAGCAGAGGGCTAGCGGAAGAGACCCAGTACTTC. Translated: CATSRGLAEETQYF.

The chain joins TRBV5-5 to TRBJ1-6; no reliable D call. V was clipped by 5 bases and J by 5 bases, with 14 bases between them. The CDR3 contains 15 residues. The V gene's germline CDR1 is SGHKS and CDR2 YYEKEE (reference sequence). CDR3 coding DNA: TGTGCCAGCAGTGTGGGGTCCGGGGATAATTCACCCCTCCACTTT. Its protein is CASSVGSGDNSPLHF.

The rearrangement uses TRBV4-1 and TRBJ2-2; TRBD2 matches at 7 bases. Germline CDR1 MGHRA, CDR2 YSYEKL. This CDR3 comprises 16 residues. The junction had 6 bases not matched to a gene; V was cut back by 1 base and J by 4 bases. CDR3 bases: TGCGCCAGCAGCCAAGCGGGGGGAGGCAGCACCGGGGAGCTGTTTTTT. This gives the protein CASSQAGGGSTGELFF.

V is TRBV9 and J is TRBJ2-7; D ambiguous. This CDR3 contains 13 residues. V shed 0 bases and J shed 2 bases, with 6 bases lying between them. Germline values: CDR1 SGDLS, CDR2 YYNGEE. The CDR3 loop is CASSVGEAYEQYF. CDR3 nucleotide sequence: TGTGCCAGCAGCGTAGGTGAGGCCTACGAGCAGTACTTC.

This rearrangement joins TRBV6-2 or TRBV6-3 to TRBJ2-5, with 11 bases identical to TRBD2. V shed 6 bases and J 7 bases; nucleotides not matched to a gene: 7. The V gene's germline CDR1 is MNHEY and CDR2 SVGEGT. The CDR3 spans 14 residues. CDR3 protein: CASSLLAGEWTQYF. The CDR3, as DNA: TGTGCCAGCAGCCTACTAGCGGGGGAGTGGACCCAGTACTTC.

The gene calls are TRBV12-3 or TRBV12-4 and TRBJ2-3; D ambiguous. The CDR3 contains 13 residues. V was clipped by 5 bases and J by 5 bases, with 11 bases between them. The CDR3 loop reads CASSTSNRDTQYF. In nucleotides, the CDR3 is TGTGCCAGCAGTACCTCAAACAGAGATACGCAGTATTTT.

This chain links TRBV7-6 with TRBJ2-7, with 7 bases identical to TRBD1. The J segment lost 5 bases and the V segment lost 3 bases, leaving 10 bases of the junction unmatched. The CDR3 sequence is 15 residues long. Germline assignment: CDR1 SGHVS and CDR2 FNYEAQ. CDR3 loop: CASSLGDSPIHEQYF. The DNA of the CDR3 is TGTGCCAGCAGCTTGGGGGACAGTCCGATCCACGAGCAGTACTTC.

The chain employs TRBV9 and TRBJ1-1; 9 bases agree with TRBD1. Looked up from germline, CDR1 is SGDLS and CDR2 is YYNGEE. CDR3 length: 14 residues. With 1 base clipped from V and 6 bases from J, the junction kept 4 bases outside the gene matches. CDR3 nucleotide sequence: TGTGCCAGCAGCGTACATGACAGGGGGGCTGAAGCTTTCTTT. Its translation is CASSVHDRGAEAFF.

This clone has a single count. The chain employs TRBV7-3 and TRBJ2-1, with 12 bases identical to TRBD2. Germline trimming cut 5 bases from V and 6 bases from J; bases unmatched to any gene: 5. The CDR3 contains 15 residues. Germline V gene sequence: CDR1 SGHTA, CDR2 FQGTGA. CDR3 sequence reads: CASSPSGGAINEQFF. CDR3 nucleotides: TGTGCCAGCAGCCCTAGCGGGGGGGCTATCAATGAGCAGTTCTTC.

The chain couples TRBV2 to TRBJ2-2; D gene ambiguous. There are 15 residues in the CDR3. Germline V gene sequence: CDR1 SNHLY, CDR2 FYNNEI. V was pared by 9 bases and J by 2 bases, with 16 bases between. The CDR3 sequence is CASIRNTQNTGELFF. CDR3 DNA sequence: TGTGCCAGTATTCGTAACACACAAAACACCGGGGAGCTGTTTTTT. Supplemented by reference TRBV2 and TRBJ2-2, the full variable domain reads EPEVTQTPSHQVTQMGQEVILRCVPISNHLYFYWYRQILGQKVEFLVSFYNNEISEKSEIFDDQFSVERPDGSNFTLKIRSTKLEDSAMYFCASIRNTQNTGELFFGEGSRLTVL.

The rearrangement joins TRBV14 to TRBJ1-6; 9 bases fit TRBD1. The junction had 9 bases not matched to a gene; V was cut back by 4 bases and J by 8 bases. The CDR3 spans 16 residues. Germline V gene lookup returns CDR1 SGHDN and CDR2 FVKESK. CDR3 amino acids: CASSRSPGQGYSPLHF. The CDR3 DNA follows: TGTGCCAGCAGCCGGAGTCCGGGACAGGGTTATTCACCCCTCCACTTT.

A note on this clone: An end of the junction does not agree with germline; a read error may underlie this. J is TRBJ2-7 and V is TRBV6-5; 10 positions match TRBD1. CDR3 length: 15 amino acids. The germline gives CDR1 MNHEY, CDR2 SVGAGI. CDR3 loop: CASSYSGTGVYEQYF. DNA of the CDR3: TGTGCCAGCAGCTACTCCGGGACAGGGGTCTACGAGCAGTACTTC.

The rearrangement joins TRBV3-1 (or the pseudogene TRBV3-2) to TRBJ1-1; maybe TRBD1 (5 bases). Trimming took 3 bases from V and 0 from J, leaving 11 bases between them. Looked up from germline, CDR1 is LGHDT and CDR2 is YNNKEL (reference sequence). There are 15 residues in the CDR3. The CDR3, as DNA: TGTGCCAGCAGCCAGGGGCCCTCGATGAACACTGAAGCTTTCTTT. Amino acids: CASSQGPSMNTEAFF.

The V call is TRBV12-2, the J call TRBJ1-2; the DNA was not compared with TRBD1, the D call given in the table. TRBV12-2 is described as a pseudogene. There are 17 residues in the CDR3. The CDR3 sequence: CASRLDFGQGPLYGYTF. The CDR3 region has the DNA TGTGCAAGTCGCTTGGATTTCGGACAGGGCCCTCTCTATGGCTACACCTTC.

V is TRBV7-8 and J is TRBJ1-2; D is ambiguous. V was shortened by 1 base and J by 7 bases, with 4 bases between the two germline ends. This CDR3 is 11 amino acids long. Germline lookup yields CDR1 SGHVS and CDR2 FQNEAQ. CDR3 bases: TGTGCCAGCAGCTTAGGCGCTGGCTACACCTTC. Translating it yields CASSLGAGYTF.

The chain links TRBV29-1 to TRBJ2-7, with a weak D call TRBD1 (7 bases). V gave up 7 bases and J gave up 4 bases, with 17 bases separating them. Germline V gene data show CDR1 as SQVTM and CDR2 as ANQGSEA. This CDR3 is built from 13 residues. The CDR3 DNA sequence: TGCAGCGGTACAGGGGCGCGGGATTACGAGCAGTACTTC. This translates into CSGTGARDYEQYF.